This T cell receptor (beta chain) was found in a study of low-dose radiotherapy and immunotherapy resistance in tumors. The time point here: before trial treatment. Donors received nivolumab, ipilimumab, aspirin, low-dose cyclophosphamide and low-dose radiotherapy. Patients eligible had advanced solid tumors without tumor-infiltrating lymphocytes. Both TCRalpha and TCRbeta chains were reverse transcribed with V-gene-specific primers. TCRs were put through around 20 PCR cycles of amplification with Phusion. A constant-region primer and the V-primer adapter served as the primer pair. One entry per CDR3 protein, called by TCRdb with MiXCR from the reads. There are tens of thousands of distinct CDR3 sequences in the sample; roughly a sixth occur only once, and less than 3.5% lies in the top ten. The V and J ends lost 1 base and 9 bases respectively, with 10 bases between them. Germline V CDR1 and CDR2: SGHTA, FQGNSA. The CDR3 extends over 14 amino acids.

The chain carries TRBV7-2 and TRBJ1-6, with D tentatively TRBD1 (5 bases). This TCR came from a male donor with prostate cancer. Sample: PBMCs, taken before treatment. DNA of the CDR3: TGTGCCAGCAGCTTAGAGAGGGGAGCTTCACCCCTCCACTTT. It yields the protein CASSLERGASPLHF.